The clone carrying this T cell receptor (beta chain) was seen at least ten times. The CDR3 consists of 10 residues. Germline CDR1 reads MNHNY; CDR2 reads SVGAGI (reference sequence). The germline V and J ends were trimmed by 6 bases and 15 bases, with 9 bases remaining between them. These data come from a study of blood T cells in healthy people across ages. Aged roughly 6 to 100, donors were systemically healthy Caucasians from Russia. Investigators took 8.5 to 10 milliliters of peripheral blood from every donor. It was with a sample-barcoded 5' primer and a J-beta primer mix that a second PCR of roughly 7 to 12 cycles was run. Template switching added a 12-random-nucleotide identifier to every cDNA molecule. Individual samples furnished no less than 2.5 million CDR3-containing paired-end reads apiece. TCRdb used MiXCR to reprocess the 5' RACE reads, holding one entry per CDR3 protein. The profile shows fewer than 750,000 distinct CDR3 sequences, around 52% of them singletons.

The genes are TRBV6-6 and TRBJ1-6; no clear D gene. Sequencing was done on a sample of blood. The TCR comes from a woman of 80 years or more in good health. CDR3 sequence: CASRGYLLHF. CDR3 bases: TGTGCCAGCAGAGGATACCTCCTCCACTTT.